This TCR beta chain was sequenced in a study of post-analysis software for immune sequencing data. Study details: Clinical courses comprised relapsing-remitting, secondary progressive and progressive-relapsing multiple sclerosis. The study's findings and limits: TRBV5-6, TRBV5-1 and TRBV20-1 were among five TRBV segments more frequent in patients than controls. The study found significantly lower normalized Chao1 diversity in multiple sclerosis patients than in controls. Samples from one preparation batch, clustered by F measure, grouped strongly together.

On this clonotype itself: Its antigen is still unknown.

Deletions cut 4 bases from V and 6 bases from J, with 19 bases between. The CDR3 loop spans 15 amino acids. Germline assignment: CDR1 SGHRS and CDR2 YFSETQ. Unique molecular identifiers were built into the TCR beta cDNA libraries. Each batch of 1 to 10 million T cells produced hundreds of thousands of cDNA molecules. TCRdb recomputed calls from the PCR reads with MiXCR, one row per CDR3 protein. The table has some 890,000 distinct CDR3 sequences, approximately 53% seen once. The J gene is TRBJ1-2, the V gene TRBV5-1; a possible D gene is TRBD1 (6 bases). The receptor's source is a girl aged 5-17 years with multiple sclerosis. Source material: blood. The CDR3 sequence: CASSPKRGEEDGYTF. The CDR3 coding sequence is TGCGCCAGCAGCCCCAAGAGGGGGGAAGAGGATGGCTACACCTTC.